A selection of T cell receptor beta chains follows, all from one sample in a study of beta chain features in type 1 diabetes. The method was immunoSEQ multiplex PCR; TCRdb's version includes in-frame clones alone and lacks a portion of them. The data show some 16,000 clones, 60% to 80% seen once. The sample comprised stem cell memory CD4+ T cells from blood. These receptors all stem from a young woman with type 1 diabetes. Each CDR3 is given with its conserved first and last residue. D genes are given only for firm matches. Expanded clones are given a class, and other clones once, few, many or no size at all.

>once|TRBJ2-2|NA|TRBV21-1
CASSKAHGQGRTGELFF
TGTGCCAGCAGCAAAGCGCATGGGCAGGGTCGAACCGGGGAGCTGTTTTTT
>once|TRBJ2-1|NA|TRBV29-1
CSVAGLSYNEQFF
TGCAGCGTTGCCGGTTTATCCTACAATGAGCAGTTCTTC
>NA|TRBJ2-2|TRBD2|TRBV5-6
CASSLDPSGNTGELFF
TGTGCCAGCAGCTTGGATCCTAGCGGGAACACCGGGGAGCTGTTTTTT
>NA|TRBJ1-5|NA|TRBV7-9
CASSSGGNQPQHF
TGTGCCAGCAGCTCGGGGGGAAATCAGCCCCAGCATTTT
>once|TRBJ1-3|NA|TRBV30
CAWSVISSGNTIYF
TGTGCCTGGAGTGTAATTAGCTCGGGAAACACCATATATTTT
>few|TRBJ2-2|NA|TRBV5-1
CASSSWDSYTGELFF
TGCGCCAGCAGCTCCTGGGACTCCTACACCGGGGAGCTGTTTTTT
>NA|TRBJ1-5|NA|TRBV6-1
CASSARGSNQPQHF
TGTGCCAGCAGTGCTAGGGGTAGCAATCAGCCCCAGCATTTT
>once|TRBJ2-5|TRBD1|TRBV7-9
CASSLEATGETQYF
TGTGCCAGCAGCTTAGAGGCGACAGGGGAGACCCAGTACTTC
>NA|TRBJ2-2|NA|TRBV6-5
CASCYQVTSDTGELFF
TGTGCCAGCTGTTACCAGGTTACCTCGGACACCGGGGAGCTGTTTTTT
>NA|TRBJ1-5|NA|TRBV2
CASSDVRAGQPQHF
TGTGCCAGCAGTGATGTCAGGGCCGGCCAGCCCCAGCATTTT
>NA|TRBJ1-2|NA|TRBV28
CASSLAGLGGGYTF
TGTGCCAGCAGTTTAGCAGGTTTGGGGGGAGGCTACACCTTC
>NA|TRBJ2-7|TRBD2|TRBV5-1
CASSSGRASEQYF
TGCGCCAGCAGTAGCGGGAGGGCCAGCGAGCAGTACTTC
>NA|TRBJ1-5|NA|TRBV7-2
CASSPSTYSNQPQHF
TGTGCCAGCAGCCCCTCTACTTATAGCAATCAGCCCCAGCATTTT
>NA|TRBJ2-1|TRBD2|TRBV10-2
CASAGGGRRRTNEQFF
TGCGCCAGCGCGGGGGGGGGCAGGCGACGGACCAATGAGCAGTTCTTC
>NA|TRBJ1-2|NA|TRBV5-1
CASSPRDFYGYTF
TGCGCCAGCAGCCCCAGGGATTTCTATGGCTACACCTTC
>NA|TRBJ1-5|TRBD1|TRBV2
CASSPGQASNQPQHF
TGTGCCAGCAGTCCAGGACAGGCCAGCAATCAGCCCCAGCATTTT
>NA|TRBJ1-2|NA|TRBV28
CASSTHPGQGRDGYTF
TGTGCCAGCAGCACCCACCCCGGGCAGGGTCGAGATGGCTACACCTTC
>once|TRBJ1-2|TRBD1|TRBV7-9
CASSLAQGATELDGYTF
TGTGCCAGCAGCTTAGCGCAGGGGGCGACAGAGCTGGATGGCTACACCTTC
>NA|TRBJ2-4|TRBD2|TRBV2
CASSDGARAGDIQYF
TGTGCCAGCAGTGACGGAGCCCGGGCGGGGGACATTCAGTACTTC
>NA|TRBJ2-5|TRBD2|TRBV30
CAWRGTWGGETQYF
TGTGCCTGGAGGGGTACATGGGGGGGAGAGACCCAGTACTTC
>few|TRBJ2-3|TRBD2|TRBV5-4
CASSWGTSGMSTDTQYF
TGTGCCAGCAGCTGGGGGACTAGCGGGATGAGCACAGATACGCAGTATTTT
>NA|TRBJ2-7|TRBD1|TRBV5-1
CASSFRTGGAEQYF
TGCGCCAGCAGCTTCCGGACAGGGGGCGCCGAGCAGTACTTC
>NA|TRBJ2-5|TRBD2|TRBV29-1
CSVRGLGAVETQYF
TGCAGCGTCAGGGGACTAGGAGCTGTCGAGACCCAGTACTTC
>NA|TRBJ2-2|NA|TRBV12-5
CASGLVLGPGTGELFF
TGTGCTAGTGGTTTGGTACTAGGTCCGGGAACCGGGGAGCTGTTTTTT
>NA|TRBJ1-4|NA|TRBV28
CASSPSTWGYNEKLFF
TGTGCCAGCAGTCCTTCAACCTGGGGCTATAATGAAAAACTGTTTTTT
>NA|TRBJ1-2|NA|TRBV11-2
CASSSAGTGYTF
TGTGCCAGCAGCAGCGCGGGGACCGGCTACACCTTC
>NA|TRBJ2-7|NA|TRBV6-1
CASSEEESYPYEQYF
TGTGCCAGCAGTGAAGAAGAGTCCTACCCCTACGAGCAGTACTTC
>NA|TRBJ1-1|TRBD1|TRBV28
CASSLDRPEAFF
TGTGCCAGCAGTTTGGACAGGCCTGAAGCTTTCTTT
>NA|TRBJ2-1|NA|TRBV9
CASSVWGEPYNEQFF
TGTGCCAGCAGCGTATGGGGGGAACCCTACAATGAGCAGTTCTTC
>NA|TRBJ1-1|NA|TRBV18
CASSPLRLRGTRGIMNTEAFF
TGTGCCAGCTCACCACTGAGACTCCGCGGAACCCGAGGAATCATGAACACTGAAGCTTTCTTT
>NA|TRBJ1-5|TRBD1|TRBV7-2
CASSRTVTGGQPQHF
TGTGCCAGCAGCCGTACCGTGACAGGGGGGCAGCCCCAGCATTTT
>NA|TRBJ2-5|NA|TRBV7-9
CASSFLYQETQYF
TGTGCCAGCAGCTTTCTCTACCAAGAGACCCAGTACTTC
>once|TRBJ2-1|TRBD2|TRBV18
CASSRGRTSGSLNEQFF
TGTGCCAGCTCACGGGGCCGGACTAGCGGGAGTCTCAATGAGCAGTTCTTC
>once|TRBJ1-2|NA|TRBV11-2
CASSLDREGPYGYTF
TGTGCCAGCAGCTTAGATCGGGAGGGTCCCTATGGCTACACCTTC
>NA|TRBJ1-2|NA|TRBV4-1
CASSQEGRGKNYGYTF
TGCGCCAGCAGCCAAGAAGGACGGGGGAAGAACTATGGCTACACCTTC
>NA|TRBJ1-6|NA|TRBV30
CAWSVREWASPLHF
TGTGCCTGGAGTGTACGGGAGTGGGCTTCACCCCTCCACTTT
>NA|TRBJ1-4|NA|TRBV7-9
CASSLTGRVNEKLFF
TGTGCCAGCAGCTTAACAGGCAGGGTTAATGAAAAACTGTTTTTT